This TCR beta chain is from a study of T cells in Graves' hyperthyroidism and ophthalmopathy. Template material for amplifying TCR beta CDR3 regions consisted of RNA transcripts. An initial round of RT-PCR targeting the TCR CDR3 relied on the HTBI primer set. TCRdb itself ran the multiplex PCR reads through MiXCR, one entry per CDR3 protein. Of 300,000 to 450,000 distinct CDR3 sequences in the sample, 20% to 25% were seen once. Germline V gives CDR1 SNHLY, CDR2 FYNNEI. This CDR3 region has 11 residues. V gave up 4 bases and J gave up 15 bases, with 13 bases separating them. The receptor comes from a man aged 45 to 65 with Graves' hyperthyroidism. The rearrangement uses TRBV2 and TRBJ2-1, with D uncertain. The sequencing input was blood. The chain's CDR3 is CASSADFKTFF. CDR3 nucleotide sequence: TGTGCCAGCAGTGCGGATTTCAAGACGTTCTTC.